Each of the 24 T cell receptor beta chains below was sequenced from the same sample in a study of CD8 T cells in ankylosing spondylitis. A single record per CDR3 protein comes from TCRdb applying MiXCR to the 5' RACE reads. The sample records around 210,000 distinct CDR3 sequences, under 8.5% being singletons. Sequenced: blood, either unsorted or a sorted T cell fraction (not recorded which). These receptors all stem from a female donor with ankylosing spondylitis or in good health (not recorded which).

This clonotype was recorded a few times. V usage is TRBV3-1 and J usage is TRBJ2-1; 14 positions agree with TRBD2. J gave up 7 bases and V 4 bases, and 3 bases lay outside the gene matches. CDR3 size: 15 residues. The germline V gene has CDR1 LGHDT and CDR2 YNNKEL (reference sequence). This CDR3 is CASSRTSGRLNEQFF. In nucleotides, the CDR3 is TGTGCCAGCAGCCGGACTAGCGGGAGGTTGAATGAGCAGTTCTTC.

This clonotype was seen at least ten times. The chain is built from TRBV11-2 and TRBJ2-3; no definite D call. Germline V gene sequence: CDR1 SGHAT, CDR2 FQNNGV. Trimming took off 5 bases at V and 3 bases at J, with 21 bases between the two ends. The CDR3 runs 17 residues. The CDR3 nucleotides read TGTGCCAGCAGCCCTTTCCCATCTGATACTTTTACAGATACGCAGTATTTT. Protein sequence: CASSPFPSDTFTDTQYF. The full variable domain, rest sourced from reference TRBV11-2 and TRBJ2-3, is EAGVAQSPRYKIIEKRQSVAFWCNPISGHATLYWYQQILGQGPKLLIQFQNNGVVDDSQLPKDRFSAERLKGVDSTLKIQPAKLEDSAVYLCASSPFPSDTFTDTQYFGPGTRLTVL.

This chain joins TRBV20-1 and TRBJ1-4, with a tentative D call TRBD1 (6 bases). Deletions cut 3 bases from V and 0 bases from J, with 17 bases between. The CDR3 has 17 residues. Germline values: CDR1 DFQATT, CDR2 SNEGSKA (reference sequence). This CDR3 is CSASGTGWTTTNEKLFF. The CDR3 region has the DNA TGCAGTGCTAGTGGTACAGGGTGGACTACAACTAATGAAAAACTGTTTTTT.

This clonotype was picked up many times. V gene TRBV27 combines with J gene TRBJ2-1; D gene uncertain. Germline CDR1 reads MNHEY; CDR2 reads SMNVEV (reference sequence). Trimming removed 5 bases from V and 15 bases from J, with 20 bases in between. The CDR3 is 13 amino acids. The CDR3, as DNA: TGTGCCAGCAGTACCCCGCTGGAAGGTGAACTGTTCTTC. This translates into CASSTPLEGELFF.

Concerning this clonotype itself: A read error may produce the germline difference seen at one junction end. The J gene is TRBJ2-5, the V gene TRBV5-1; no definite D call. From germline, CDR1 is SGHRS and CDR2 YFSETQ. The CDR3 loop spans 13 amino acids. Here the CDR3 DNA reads TGCGCCACCAGCCTCAACGGTCAAGAGACCCAGTACTTC. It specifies CATSLNGQETQYF.

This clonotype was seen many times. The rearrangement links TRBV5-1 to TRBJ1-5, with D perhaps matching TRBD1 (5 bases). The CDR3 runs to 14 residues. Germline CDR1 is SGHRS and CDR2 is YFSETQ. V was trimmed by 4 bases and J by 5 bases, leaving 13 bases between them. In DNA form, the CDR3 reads TGCGCCAGCAGCCCCGGGACCGACTATCAGCCCCAGCATTTT. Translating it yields CASSPGTDYQPQHF.

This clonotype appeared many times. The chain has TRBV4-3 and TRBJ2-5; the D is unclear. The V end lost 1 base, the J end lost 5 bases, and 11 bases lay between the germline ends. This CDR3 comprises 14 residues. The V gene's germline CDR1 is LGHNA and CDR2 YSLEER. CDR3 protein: CASSQGPAVETQYF. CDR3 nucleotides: TGCGCCAGCAGCCAAGGCCCTGCTGTCGAGACCCAGTACTTC.

CDR3 DNA sequence: TGTGCCAGCAGTCCTCAGGGACAGGCGGGGTACGAGCAGTACTTC. Its protein is CASSPQGQAGYEQYF. This rearrangement joins TRBV6-1 to TRBJ2-7; 8 bases line up with TRBD1. There are 15 residues in the CDR3. J lost 4 bases, V lost 5 bases, and 10 bases had no gene match. CDR1 and CDR2 from the germline V gene are MNHNS and SASEGT.

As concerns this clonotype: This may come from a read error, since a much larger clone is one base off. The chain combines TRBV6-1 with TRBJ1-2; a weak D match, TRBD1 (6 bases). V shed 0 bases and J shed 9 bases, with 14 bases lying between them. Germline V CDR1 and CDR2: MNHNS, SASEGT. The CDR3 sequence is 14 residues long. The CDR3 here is CASSEAWGRASYTF. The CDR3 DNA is TGTGCCAGCAGTGAAGCGTGGGGGCGGGCTAGCTACACCTTC.

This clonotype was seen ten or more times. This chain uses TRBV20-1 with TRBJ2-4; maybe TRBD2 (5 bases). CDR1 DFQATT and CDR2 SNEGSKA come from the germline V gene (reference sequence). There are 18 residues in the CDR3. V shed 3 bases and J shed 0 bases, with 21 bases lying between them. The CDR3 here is CSARAGLLRSLAKNIQYF. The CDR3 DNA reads TGCAGTGCTAGGGCTGGACTTCTAAGATCCCTAGCCAAAAACATTCAGTACTTC.

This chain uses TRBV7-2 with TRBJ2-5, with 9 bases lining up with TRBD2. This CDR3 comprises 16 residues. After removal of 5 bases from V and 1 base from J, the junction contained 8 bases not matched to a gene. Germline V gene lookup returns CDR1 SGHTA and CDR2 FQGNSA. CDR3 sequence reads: CASSPLREGPQETQYF. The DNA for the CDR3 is TGTGCCAGCAGCCCCTTGCGGGAGGGCCCCCAAGAGACCCAGTACTTC.

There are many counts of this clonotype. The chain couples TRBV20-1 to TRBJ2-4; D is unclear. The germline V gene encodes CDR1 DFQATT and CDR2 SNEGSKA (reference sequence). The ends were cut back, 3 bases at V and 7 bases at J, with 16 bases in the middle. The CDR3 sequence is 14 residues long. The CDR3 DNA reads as TGCAGTGCTAGGTCGGACCTGAGTGGGAACATTCAGTACTTC. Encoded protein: CSARSDLSGNIQYF.

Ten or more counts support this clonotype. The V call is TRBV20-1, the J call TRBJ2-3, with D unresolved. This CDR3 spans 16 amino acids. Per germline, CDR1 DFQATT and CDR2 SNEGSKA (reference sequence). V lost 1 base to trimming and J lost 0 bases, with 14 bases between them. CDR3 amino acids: CSARVPRLGSTDTQYF. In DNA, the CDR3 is TGCAGTGCTAGAGTCCCCCGTTTGGGAAGCACAGATACGCAGTATTTT.

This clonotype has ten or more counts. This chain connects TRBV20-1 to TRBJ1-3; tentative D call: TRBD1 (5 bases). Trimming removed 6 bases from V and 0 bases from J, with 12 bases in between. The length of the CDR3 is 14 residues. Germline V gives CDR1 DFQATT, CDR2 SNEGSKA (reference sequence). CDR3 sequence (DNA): TGCAGTGCCACGGACACCTTCTCTGGAAACACCATATATTTT. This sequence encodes CSATDTFSGNTIYF.

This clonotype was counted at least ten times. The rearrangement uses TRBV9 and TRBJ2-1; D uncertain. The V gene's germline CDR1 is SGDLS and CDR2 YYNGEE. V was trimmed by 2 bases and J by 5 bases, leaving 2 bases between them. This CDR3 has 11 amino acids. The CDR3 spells CASSVHNEQFF. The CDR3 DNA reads TGTGCCAGCAGCGTGCACAATGAGCAGTTCTTC.

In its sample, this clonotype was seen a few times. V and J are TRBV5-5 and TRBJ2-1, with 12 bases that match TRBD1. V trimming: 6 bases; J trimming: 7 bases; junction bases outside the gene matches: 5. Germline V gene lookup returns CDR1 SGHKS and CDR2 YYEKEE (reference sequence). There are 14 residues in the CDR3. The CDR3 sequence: CASKPGQGANEQFF. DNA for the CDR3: TGTGCCAGCAAACCGGGACAGGGGGCAAATGAGCAGTTCTTC.

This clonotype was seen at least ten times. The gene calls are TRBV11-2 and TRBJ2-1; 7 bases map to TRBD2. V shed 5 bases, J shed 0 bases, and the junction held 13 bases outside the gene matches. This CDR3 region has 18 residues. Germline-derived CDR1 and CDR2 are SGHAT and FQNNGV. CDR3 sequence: CASSPAGTNIYSYNEQFF. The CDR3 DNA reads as TGTGCCAGCAGCCCAGCCGGGACTAACATCTACTCCTACAATGAGCAGTTCTTC. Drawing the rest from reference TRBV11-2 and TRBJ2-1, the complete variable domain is EAGVAQSPRYKIIEKRQSVAFWCNPISGHATLYWYQQILGQGPKLLIQFQNNGVVDDSQLPKDRFSAERLKGVDSTLKIQPAKLEDSAVYLCASSPAGTNIYSYNEQFFGPGTRLTVL.

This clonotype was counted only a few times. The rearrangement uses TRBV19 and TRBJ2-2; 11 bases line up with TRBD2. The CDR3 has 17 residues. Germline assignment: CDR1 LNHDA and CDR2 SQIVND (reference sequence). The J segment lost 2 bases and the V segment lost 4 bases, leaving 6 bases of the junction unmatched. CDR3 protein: CASSSPGLAANTGELFF. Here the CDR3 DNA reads TGTGCCAGTAGTAGCCCGGGACTAGCGGCTAACACCGGGGAGCTGTTTTTT.

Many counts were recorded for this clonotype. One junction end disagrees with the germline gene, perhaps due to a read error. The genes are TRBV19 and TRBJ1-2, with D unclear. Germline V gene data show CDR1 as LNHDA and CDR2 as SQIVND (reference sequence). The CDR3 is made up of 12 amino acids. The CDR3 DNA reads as TGTGCAAGTAGGGCAGAGGGCTATGGCTACACCTTC. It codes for CASRAEGYGYTF.

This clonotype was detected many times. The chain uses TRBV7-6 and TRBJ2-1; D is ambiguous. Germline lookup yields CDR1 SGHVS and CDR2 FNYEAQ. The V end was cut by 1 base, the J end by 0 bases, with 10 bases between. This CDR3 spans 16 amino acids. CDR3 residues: CASSLGSQSSYNEQFF. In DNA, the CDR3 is TGTGCCAGCAGCTTAGGGTCGCAAAGCTCCTACAATGAGCAGTTCTTC.

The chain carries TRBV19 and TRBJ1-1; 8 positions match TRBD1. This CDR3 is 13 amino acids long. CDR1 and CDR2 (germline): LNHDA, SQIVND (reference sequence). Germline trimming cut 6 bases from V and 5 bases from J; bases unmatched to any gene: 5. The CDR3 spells CASRGRGPTEAFF. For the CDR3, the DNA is TGTGCCAGTAGGGGCAGGGGGCCTACTGAAGCTTTCTTT.

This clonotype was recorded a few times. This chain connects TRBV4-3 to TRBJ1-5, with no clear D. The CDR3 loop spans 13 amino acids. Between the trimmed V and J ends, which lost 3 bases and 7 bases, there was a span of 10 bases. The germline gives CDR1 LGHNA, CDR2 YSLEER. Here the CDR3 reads CASSQETHQPQHF. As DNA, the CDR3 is TGCGCCAGCAGCCAGGAGACACACCAGCCCCAGCATTTT.

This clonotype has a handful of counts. The CDR3, as DNA: TGTGCCAGCAGCCTCTCGGGGACCTACGAGCAGTACTTC. Amino acids: CASSLSGTYEQYF. The chain couples TRBV11-3 to TRBJ2-7; the D gene is possibly TRBD2 (5 bases). V gave up 5 bases and J gave up 2 bases, with 10 bases separating them. CDR3 length: 13 amino acids. Germline-derived CDR1 and CDR2 are SGHNT and YENEEA.

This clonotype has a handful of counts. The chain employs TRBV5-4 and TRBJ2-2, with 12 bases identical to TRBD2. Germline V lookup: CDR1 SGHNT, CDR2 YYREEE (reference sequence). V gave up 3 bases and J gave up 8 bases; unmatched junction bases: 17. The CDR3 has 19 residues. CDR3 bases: TGTGCCAGCAGCTCCACCCGCGGACTAGCGGGAACCCCCGGAGGGGAGCTGTTTTTT. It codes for CASSSTRGLAGTPGGELFF.